A selection of T cell receptor beta chains follows, all from one sample in a study of blood T cell repertoires in COVID-19. The table came from immunoSEQ multiplex PCR; TCRdb's copy has only in-frame clones and leaves some out. In the table there are 300,000 or so clones, about nine tenths of which are singletons. Sequencing used PBMCs or T cells enriched from blood (not recorded which). All receptors come from a woman between 18 and 29 years old who had recovered from COVID-19. Both conserved end residues are part of each CDR3. The D gene is left open where the match is weak. Clone size is given for some rows only: seen once, a few or many times, or a class if the clone is expanded.

d_call j_call clone_size v_call cdr3_nt cdr3_aa
TRBD2 TRBJ2-1 NA TRBV2 TGTGCCAGCAGTGAGAGAGGGAGGGCCGACAATGAGCAGTTCTTC CASSERGRADNEQFF
NA TRBJ2-7 NA TRBV27 TGTGCCAGCAGTTTATCGGCGACGACAGGCTTAGCGAGCGAGCAGTACTTC CASSLSATTGLASEQYF
TRBD1 TRBJ2-2 once TRBV6-5 TGTGCCAGCAGTTTGAGGACAGGGCCCGCCGGGGAGCTGTTTTTT CASSLRTGPAGELFF
TRBD2 TRBJ2-3 NA TRBV18 TGTGCCAGCTCACCACCTAGCGGGAGCACAGATACGCAGTATTTT CASSPPSGSTDTQYF
TRBD1 TRBJ2-1 NA TRBV28 TGTGCCAGCAGTCTACTATGGACAGGGGGCTACAATGAGCAGTTCTTC CASSLLWTGGYNEQFF
NA TRBJ1-2 NA TRBV10-3 TGTGCCATCAGTGATCAGTCAGGGAAGGGGTACTATGGCTACACCTTC CAISDQSGKGYYGYTF
NA TRBJ1-1 NA TRBV5-1 TGCGCCAGCAGCTACGAGCCGGAGGTCACTGAAGCTTTCTTT CASSYEPEVTEAFF
TRBD2 TRBJ2-7 NA TRBV9 TGTGCCAGCAGCGTGTCTAGCGGGGGGAGCCCCGACGGGCAGTACTTC CASSVSSGGSPDGQYF
NA TRBJ1-2 NA TRBV4-2 TGTGCCAGCAGCCAAGATCTAGGGGATGGCTACACCTTC CASSQDLGDGYTF
TRBD2 TRBJ2-3 NA TRBV2 TGTGCCAGCAGTGAGACTAGCGGGGTTACAGATACGCAGTATTTT CASSETSGVTDTQYF
NA TRBJ2-3 NA TRBV7-9 TGTGCCAGCAGATCGGGAGCCGCGGATACGCAGTATTTT CASRSGAADTQYF
NA TRBJ2-1 NA TRBV6-5 TGTGCCACCACTCCGGGGAGGGGGTACAATGAGCAGTTCTTC CATTPGRGYNEQFF
TRBD1 TRBJ1-2 NA TRBV7-8 TGTGCCAGCAGCTTAGACGGGACAGTAAACTATGGCTACACCTTC CASSLDGTVNYGYTF
NA TRBJ1-4 NA TRBV6-5 TGTGCCAGCAGTTACTCGCACAGGGCTAATGAAAAACTGTTTTTT CASSYSHRANEKLFF
NA TRBJ2-3 once TRBV4-1 TGCGCCAGCAGCCAAGATCGCGGGGTAAGAGGTACAGATACGCAGTATTTT CASSQDRGVRGTDTQYF
TRBD1 TRBJ2-5 NA TRBV30 TGTGCCTGGGACAGGGGGGGGGAGACCCAGTACTTC CAWDRGGETQYF
NA TRBJ1-1 NA TRBV10-3 TGTGCCATCAGTAATGAAGGGGGGGGGACTGAAGCTTTCTTT CAISNEGGGTEAFF
TRBD2 TRBJ2-7 NA TRBV6-5 TGTGCCAGCAGTTACCGGGGACTAGCGGCCTCATACGAGCAGTACTTC CASSYRGLAASYEQYF
NA TRBJ1-1 NA TRBV28 TGTGCCAGCACCTCAACTACCTATGAAGCTTTCTTT CASTSTTYEAFF
NA TRBJ1-4 once TRBV21-1 TGTGCCAGCACCAAATCTACCGGGACACACTCAACTAATGAAAAACTGTTTTTT CASTKSTGTHSTNEKLFF
TRBD2 TRBJ2-3 NA TRBV18 TGTGCCAGCTCAGTGTCTACCGGGACTAGGGGTTATACGCAGTATTTT CASSVSTGTRGYTQYF
NA TRBJ2-3 NA TRBV19 TGTGCCAGTAGTAACAGGGAATTTAGCACAGATACGCAGTATTTT CASSNREFSTDTQYF
TRBD1 TRBJ2-3 NA TRBV20-1 TGCAGTGCTAGTCTCCCCGCCGGGACAGGGGTTGCAGATACGCAGTATTTT CSASLPAGTGVADTQYF
NA TRBJ1-2 NA TRBV7-9 TGTGCCAGCAGCTTGTTTGGGACATACAATGGCTACACCTTC CASSLFGTYNGYTF
NA TRBJ1-5 NA TRBV30 TGTGCCTGGAGTTCAGGTAATCAGCCCCAGCATTTT CAWSSGNQPQHF
NA TRBJ2-1 NA TRBV13 TGTGCCAGCAGCGGGACATGGGGTGAGCAGTTCTTC CASSGTWGEQFF
NA TRBJ1-2 NA TRBV30 TGTGCCTGGAGTGTTGGAACAGTTTATGTCTACACCTTC CAWSVGTVYVYTF
TRBD1 TRBJ1-6 NA TRBV28 TGTGCCAGCAGCCTCTCGCCAGGGGGCTCTTCACCCCTCCACTTT CASSLSPGGSSPLHF
TRBD2 TRBJ2-1 NA TRBV6-4 TGTGCCAGCAGTATAGCGGGAGGGCCCTACAATGAGCAGTTCTTC CASSIAGGPYNEQFF
TRBD2 TRBJ2-2 NA TRBV9 TGTGCCAGCAGCGTAGACCTGGGCGGGAGAAATGCCGGGGAGCTGTTTTTT CASSVDLGGRNAGELFF
NA TRBJ1-1 NA TRBV19 TGTGCCAGTAGTATAGTCGGGGGGCTGAACACTGAAGCTTTCTTT CASSIVGGLNTEAFF
TRBD1 TRBJ1-2 few TRBV9 TGTGCCAGCAGCAGGGGACAGGGGGACTATGGCTACACCTTC CASSRGQGDYGYTF
TRBD1 TRBJ1-2 NA TRBV5-5 TGTGCCAGCAGCTCTCGACAGGGTGATGGCTACACCTTC CASSSRQGDGYTF
TRBD2 TRBJ2-7 NA TRBV28 TGTGCCAGCAGTTTATCGATACTAGCGGCCTACGAGCAGTACTTC CASSLSILAAYEQYF
TRBD1 TRBJ2-7 NA TRBV19 TGTGCCAGTAGTATTCGATGGGACAGCTACGAGCAGTACTTC CASSIRWDSYEQYF
NA TRBJ2-2 NA TRBV28 TGTGCCAGCAGTTTGGGGAGTATAAACACGTTCACCGGGGAGCTGTTTTTT CASSLGSINTFTGELFF
NA TRBJ2-2 NA TRBV5-6 TGTGCCAGCAGCTTGGGAGGGTCGGAGCTGTTTTTT CASSLGGSELFF
TRBD1 TRBJ2-1 NA TRBV28 TGTGCCAGCAGTCTAGGGACAGCCCCGCAGGGGCAGTTCTTC CASSLGTAPQGQFF
NA TRBJ2-2 once TRBV10-2 TGCGCCAGCAGTGGAACGCATCACGGCGGGGCCGGGGAGCTGTTTTTT CASSGTHHGGAGELFF